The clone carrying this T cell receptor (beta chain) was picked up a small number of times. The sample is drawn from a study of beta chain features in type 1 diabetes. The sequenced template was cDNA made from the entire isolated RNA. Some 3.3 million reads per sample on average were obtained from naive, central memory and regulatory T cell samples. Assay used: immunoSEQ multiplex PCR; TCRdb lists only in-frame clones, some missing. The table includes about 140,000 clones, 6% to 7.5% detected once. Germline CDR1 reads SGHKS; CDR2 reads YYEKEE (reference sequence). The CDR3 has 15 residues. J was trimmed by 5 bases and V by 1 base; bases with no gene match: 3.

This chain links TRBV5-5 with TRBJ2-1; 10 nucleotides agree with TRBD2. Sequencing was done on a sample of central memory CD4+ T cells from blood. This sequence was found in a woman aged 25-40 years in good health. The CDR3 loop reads CASSLSLAGDNEQFF. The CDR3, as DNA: TGTGCCAGCAGCTTGAGTCTAGCGGGAGACAATGAGCAGTTCTTC.